Presented here are 22 T cell receptor beta chains from one specimen sequenced in a study of T cell clones after liver transplantation. Using immunoSEQ multiplex PCR, the repertoire was profiled, and TCRdb retains in-frame clones only, with some absent. The sample shows approximately 18,000 clones, 80% of them seen only once. The material was CD8+ T cells from blood, obtained 48 months after liver transplant. The receptors were gathered from a human patient who received a liver transplant. A subset of T cells may come from the graft donor.

V is TRBV4-1 and J is TRBJ2-5; maybe TRBD2 (5 bases). Per the germline V gene, CDR1 is MGHRA and CDR2 is YSYEKL. This CDR3 is 13 amino acids long. Between the trimmed V and J ends, which lost 3 bases and 1 base, there was a span of 6 bases. The DNA for the CDR3 is TGCGCCAGCAGCCACCTAGCCCAAGAGACCCAGTACTTC. Translation gives CASSHLAQETQYF.

V and J are TRBV7-8 and TRBJ2-1; 12 bases line up with TRBD2. Trimming took 4 bases from V and 7 from J; bases not matched to a gene: 8. The CDR3 consists of 16 residues. CDR1 and CDR2 (germline): SGHVS, FQNEAQ. The chain's CDR3 is CASSSQASGRGNEQFF. CDR3 nucleotide sequence: TGTGCCAGCAGCTCCCAGGCTAGCGGGAGGGGTAATGAGCAGTTCTTC.

The chain uses TRBV5-4 and TRBJ2-7; D might be TRBD2 (6 bases). The length of the CDR3 is 13 residues. CDR1 and CDR2 from the germline V gene are SGHNT and YYREEE (reference sequence). V was pared by 0 bases and J by 6 bases, with 10 bases between. CDR3 coding DNA: TGTGCCAGCAGCTTGGAAGGCGGGGCCGAGCAGTACTTC. Protein sequence: CASSLEGGAEQYF.

The V gene is TRBV12-1, the J gene TRBJ1-4. TRBV12-1 is a documented pseudogene. The CDR3 spans 14 residues. CDR3 sequence: CASSTLDPAEKLFF. The CDR3 nucleotides read TGTGCCAGCAGCACCCTGGACCCAGCGGAAAAACTGTTTTTT.

This chain connects TRBV7-6 to TRBJ2-5; 7 bases map to TRBD2. Germline trimming cut 1 base from V and 5 bases from J; bases unmatched to any gene: 7. Germline values: CDR1 SGHVS, CDR2 FNYEAQ. The CDR3 has 15 amino acids. The CDR3: CASSLGGGVLETQYF. As DNA, the CDR3 is TGTGCCAGCAGCTTAGGTGGGGGGGTACTGGAGACCCAGTACTTC. Together with reference TRBV7-6 and TRBJ2-5, the CDR3 gives the full variable domain: GAGVSQSPRYKVTKRGQDVALRCDPISGHVSLYWYRQALGQGPEFLTYFNYEAQQDKSGLPNDRFSAERPEGSISTLTIQRTEQRDSAMYRCASSLGGGVLETQYFGPGTRLLVL.

The genes are TRBV5-6 and TRBJ1-3; D possibly corresponds to TRBD1 (6 bases). Germline CDR1 SGHDT, CDR2 YYEEEE. This CDR3 has 15 residues. The V gene lost 2 bases and the J gene lost 3 bases, with 12 bases spanning the gap. Here the CDR3 DNA reads TGTGCCAGCAGCTTTGTTGGGGGCGGTGGAAACACCATATATTTT. The encoded protein is CASSFVGGGGNTIYF.

The chain recombines TRBV6-1 with TRBJ2-3; tentatively, D is TRBD1 or TRBD2 (6 bases each). V was cut by 4 bases and J by 0 bases, with 11 bases left in between. Germline assignment: CDR1 MNHNS and CDR2 SASEGT. The CDR3 extends over 15 amino acids. CDR3 residues: CASSVRGTSTDTQYF. The DNA of the CDR3 is TGTGCCAGCAGTGTAAGGGGGACTAGCACAGATACGCAGTATTTT.

About this clone itself: The sample contains more than one DNA sequence encoding this CDR3. The chain employs TRBV9 and TRBJ2-7; D may correspond to TRBD1 or TRBD2 (5 bases each). This CDR3 has 14 amino acids. The V end lost 0 bases, the J end lost 2 bases, and 9 bases lay between the germline ends. Per germline, CDR1 SGDLS and CDR2 YYNGEE. CDR3: CASSVDGTPYEQYF. The CDR3 nucleotides are TGTGCCAGCAGCGTAGATGGGACCCCCTACGAGCAGTACTTC.

This clone was detected only a few times. The chain links TRBV7-2 to TRBJ1-1, with D hard to call. The CDR3 runs 14 residues. Germline CDR1 is SGHTA and CDR2 is FQGNSA. Trimming stripped 1 base from V and 2 bases from J, with 8 bases between. The CDR3 bases are TGTGCCAGCAGCTTAGTAGTACTAAACACTGAAGCTTTCTTT. This encodes CASSLVVLNTEAFF.

The chain joins TRBV6-5 to TRBJ2-7; the match to TRBD2 covers 8 bases. This CDR3 is built from 14 residues. Trimming took 6 bases from V and 7 from J; bases not matched to a gene: 11. Germline CDR1 is MNHEY and CDR2 is SVGAGI. Here the CDR3 DNA reads TGTGCCAGCAGCCTGCGGGGGGTAGCTAGTGAGCAGTACTTC. Translated, it gives CASSLRGVASEQYF.

This chain connects TRBV5-1 to TRBJ1-1, with D unresolved. V was pared by 4 bases and J by 0 bases, with 10 bases between. The CDR3 is 14 residues long. Germline V CDR1 and CDR2: SGHRS, YFSETQ. The CDR3 nucleotides read TGCGCCAGCAGCCGTCGTACCTTGAACACTGAAGCTTTCTTT. Encoded protein: CASSRRTLNTEAFF.

The chain recombines TRBV11-3 with TRBJ2-2; tentative D call: TRBD2 (6 bases). The germline V and J ends were trimmed by 6 bases and 4 bases, with 18 bases remaining between them. CDR1 SGHNT and CDR2 YENEEA come from the germline V gene. This CDR3 is 16 amino acids long. CDR3 nucleotide sequence: TGTGCCAGCAGTCCGCGGGGCGGGAAAACCACCGGGGAGCTGTTTTTT. Translation: CASSPRGGKTTGELFF.

The chain combines TRBV9 with TRBJ2-6; D remains unclear. V was trimmed by 0 bases and J by 4 bases, leaving 5 bases between them. Germline V gene lookup returns CDR1 SGDLS and CDR2 YYNGEE. CDR3 size: 14 residues. CDR3 amino acids: CASSVATGANVLTF. In DNA form, the CDR3 reads TGTGCCAGCAGCGTAGCTACGGGGGCCAACGTCCTGACTTTC. Combining the CDR3 with reference TRBV9 and TRBJ2-6 gives the whole variable domain DSGVTQTPKHLITATGQRVTLRCSPRSGDLSVYWYQQSLDQGLQFLIQYYNGEERAKGNILERFSAQQFPDLHSELNLSSLELGDSALYFCASSVATGANVLTFGAGSRLTVL.

This CDR3 reads CASSGLRQGEYYEQYF. CDR3 DNA: TGTGCCAGCAGTGGTTTGCGACAGGGGGAATACTACGAGCAGTACTTC. The chain uses TRBV6-6 and TRBJ2-7; TRBD1 matches at 9 bases. The germline V gene encodes CDR1 MNHNY and CDR2 SVGAGI (reference sequence). The CDR3 spans 16 residues. V was pared by 5 bases and J by 3 bases, with 11 bases of the junction left unmatched.

The genes are TRBV4-2 and TRBJ2-3; D is unresolved. V lost 0 bases and J 11 bases, leaving 12 bases between the germline ends. Looked up from germline, CDR1 is LGHNA and CDR2 is YNFKEQ. The CDR3 has 13 amino acids. For the CDR3, the DNA is TGTGCCAGCAGCCAAGAACCCCAGTTGTGGCAGTATTTT. It codes for CASSQEPQLWQYF.

This clone is a singleton in its sample. The CDR3 bases are TGTGCCAGCAGTTTAAGGGCAGGACAGGGGGCAGGAGAGACCCAGTACTTC. Protein product: CASSLRAGQGAGETQYF. V is TRBV27 and J is TRBJ2-5; 11 bases fit TRBD1. J gave up 4 bases and V 2 bases, and 9 bases lay outside the gene matches. This CDR3 comprises 17 residues. Germline values: CDR1 MNHEY, CDR2 SMNVEV (reference sequence).

The chain recombines TRBV4-3 with TRBJ1-2; 7 bases agree with TRBD1. Germline lookup yields CDR1 LGHNA and CDR2 YSLEER. V dropped 5 bases and J dropped 6; count of bases not matched to a gene: 9. CDR3 length: 14 residues. The CDR3 DNA is TGCGCCAGCAGCGAGGGGGGTACAGGGGATGGCTACACCTTC. It specifies CASSEGGTGDGYTF.

The V and J genes are TRBV2 and TRBJ1-1, with D possibly TRBD1 on 6 matching bases. In germline, CDR1 is SNHLY, CDR2 FYNNEI. V shed 3 bases and J shed 4 bases, with 12 bases lying between them. CDR3 size: 14 residues. The CDR3 DNA reads as TGTGCCAGCAGTGAGGGGGCGGGCAGCACTGAAGCTTTCTTT. Amino acids: CASSEGAGSTEAFF.

This rearrangement joins TRBV15 to TRBJ2-5; TRBD2 agrees at 13 bases. With V trimmed by 4 bases and J by 2 bases, 10 bases remained unmatched. There are 18 residues in the CDR3. Germline-derived CDR1 and CDR2 are LNHNV and YYDKDF (reference sequence). The CDR3: CATSTVKGLAGSQETQYF. CDR3 DNA sequence: TGTGCCACCAGCACCGTGAAGGGACTAGCGGGGTCTCAAGAGACCCAGTACTTC. The variable domain in full, completed from reference TRBV15 and TRBJ2-5, reads DAMVIQNPRYQVTQFGKPVTLSCSQTLNHNVMYWYQQKSSQAPKLLFHYYDKDFNNEADTPDNFQSRRPNTSFCFLDIRSPGLGDTAMYLCATSTVKGLAGSQETQYFGPGTRLLVL.

The chain carries TRBV5-6 and TRBJ2-1; possible D gene TRBD2, 6 bases. The ends were cut back, 4 bases at V and 6 bases at J, with 11 bases in the middle. This CDR3 contains 13 residues. Germline-derived CDR1 and CDR2 are SGHDT and YYEEEE. The CDR3 bases are TGTGCCAGCAGCGCGGGGTTGGGCAATGAGCAGTTCTTC. Protein: CASSAGLGNEQFF. Filled out from reference TRBV5-6 and TRBJ2-1, the complete variable domain reads DAGVTQSPTHLIKTRGQQVTLRCSPKSGHDTVSWYQQALGQGPQFIFQYYEEEERQRGNFPDRFSGHQFPNYSSELNVNALLLGDSALYLCASSAGLGNEQFFGPGTRLTVL.

By share, this clone counts as medium-sized. The identical CDR3 is also encoded by other nucleotide sequences in the sample. The chain has TRBV9 and TRBJ2-7, with a tentative D call TRBD2 (5 bases). Germline values: CDR1 SGDLS, CDR2 YYNGEE. The V end lost 0 bases, the J end lost 2 bases, and 9 bases lay between the germline ends. CDR3 length: 14 amino acids. As DNA, the CDR3 is TGTGCCAGCAGCGTAGATGGGAGCCCCTACGAGCAGTACTTC. Amino acids: CASSVDGSPYEQYF.

This clone was detected only once. The chain links TRBV27 to TRBJ2-7, with D uncertain. The CDR3 runs to 13 residues. Trimming removed 5 bases at V and 3 bases at J, with 11 bases between. Germline V gene sequence: CDR1 MNHEY, CDR2 SMNVEV (reference sequence). As DNA, the CDR3 is TGTGCCAGCAGTATGAACCTTCTCTACGAGCAGTACTTC. It codes for CASSMNLLYEQYF.